A few counts support the clone carrying this T cell receptor beta chain. The sample originates from a study of immune heterogeneity within non-small cell lung tumors. Bulk tumor genomic DNA was the template, and each sample received roughly 590 ng. Surgical sampling yielded several biopsies per primary tumor (spaced far apart). Newly diagnosed with untreated non-small cell lung cancer, the patients underwent curative surgery. Curative-intent surgery was being performed on the donors, who were patients newly diagnosed with non-small cell lung cancer. It was a multiplex PCR that amplified TCR beta CDR3, with 32 V and 13 J primers. TCRdb recomputed calls from the multiplex PCR reads with MiXCR, one row per CDR3 protein. The data show approximately 21,000 distinct CDR3 sequences, around 30% seen once. Germline CDR1 SGHDT, CDR2 YYEEEE. The V gene lost 7 bases and the J gene lost 9 bases, with 22 bases spanning the gap. This CDR3 is built from 14 residues.

The source is a man aged 40-49 years with non-small cell lung cancer. Sequences were obtained from lung tumor tissue. V and J are TRBV5-6 and TRBJ1-2; D remains ambiguous. The CDR3 region is CASETSRLSFSYTF. The CDR3 region has the DNA TGTGCCAGCGAAACCTCCAGGTTGAGTTTTAGCTACACCTTC. Supplemented by reference TRBV5-6 and TRBJ1-2, the full variable domain reads DAGVTQSPTHLIKTRGQQVTLRCSPKSGHDTVSWYQQALGQGPQFIFQYYEEEERQRGNFPDRFSGHQFPNYSSELNVNALLLGDSALYLCASETSRLSFSYTFGSGTRLTVV.